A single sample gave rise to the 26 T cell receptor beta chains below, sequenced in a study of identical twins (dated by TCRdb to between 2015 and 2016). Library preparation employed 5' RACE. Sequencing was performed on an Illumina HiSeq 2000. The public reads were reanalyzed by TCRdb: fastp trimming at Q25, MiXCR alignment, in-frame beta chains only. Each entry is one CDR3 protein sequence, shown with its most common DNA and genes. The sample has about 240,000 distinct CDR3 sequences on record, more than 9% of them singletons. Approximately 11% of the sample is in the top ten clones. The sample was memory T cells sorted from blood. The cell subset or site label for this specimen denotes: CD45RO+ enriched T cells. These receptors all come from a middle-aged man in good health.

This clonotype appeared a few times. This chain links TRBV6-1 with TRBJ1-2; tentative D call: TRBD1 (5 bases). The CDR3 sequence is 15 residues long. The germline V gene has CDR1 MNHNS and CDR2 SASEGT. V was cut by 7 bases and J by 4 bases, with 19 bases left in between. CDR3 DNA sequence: TGTGCCAGCATCACCGCCAGGGCGGGGGGCTATGGCTACACCTTC. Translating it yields CASITARAGGYGYTF.

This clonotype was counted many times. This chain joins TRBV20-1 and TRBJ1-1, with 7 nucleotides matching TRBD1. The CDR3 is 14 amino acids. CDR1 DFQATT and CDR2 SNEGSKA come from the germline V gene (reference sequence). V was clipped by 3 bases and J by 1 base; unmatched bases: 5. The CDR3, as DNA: TGCAGTGCTAGCATAACAGGGGCGAACACTGAAGCTTTCTTT. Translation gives CSASITGANTEAFF.

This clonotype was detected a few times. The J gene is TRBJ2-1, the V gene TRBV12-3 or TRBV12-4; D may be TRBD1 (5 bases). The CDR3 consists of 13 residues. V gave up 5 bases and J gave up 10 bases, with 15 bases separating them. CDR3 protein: CASSRGSLREQFF. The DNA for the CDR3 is TGTGCCAGCAGTAGGGGCTCACTCAGGGAGCAGTTCTTC.

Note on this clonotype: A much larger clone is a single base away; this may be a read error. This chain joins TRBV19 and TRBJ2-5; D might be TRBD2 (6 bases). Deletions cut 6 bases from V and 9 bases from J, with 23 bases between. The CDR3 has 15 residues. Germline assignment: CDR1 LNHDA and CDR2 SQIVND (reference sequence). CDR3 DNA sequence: TGTGCCAGTAGCCTTTACGTCGTGCCCAGGGAGGCCCAGTACTTC. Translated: CASSLYVVPREAQYF.

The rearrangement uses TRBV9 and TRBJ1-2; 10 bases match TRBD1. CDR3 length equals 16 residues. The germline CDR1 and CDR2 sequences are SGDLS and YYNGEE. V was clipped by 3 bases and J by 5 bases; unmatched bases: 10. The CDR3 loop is CASSASGTGERYGYTF. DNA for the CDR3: TGTGCCAGCAGCGCCTCCGGGACAGGGGAGAGGTATGGCTACACCTTC. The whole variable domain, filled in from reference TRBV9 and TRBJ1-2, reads DSGVTQTPKHLITATGQRVTLRCSPRSGDLSVYWYQQSLDQGLQFLIQYYNGEERAKGNILERFSAQQFPDLHSELNLSSLELGDSALYFCASSASGTGERYGYTFGSGTRLTVV.

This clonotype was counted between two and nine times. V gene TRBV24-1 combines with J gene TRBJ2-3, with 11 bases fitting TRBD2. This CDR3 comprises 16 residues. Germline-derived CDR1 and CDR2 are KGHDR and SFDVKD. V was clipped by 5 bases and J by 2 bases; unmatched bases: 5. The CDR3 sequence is CATSGGLAEFTDTQYF. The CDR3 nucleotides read TGTGCCACCAGTGGGGGACTAGCGGAATTCACAGATACGCAGTATTTT.

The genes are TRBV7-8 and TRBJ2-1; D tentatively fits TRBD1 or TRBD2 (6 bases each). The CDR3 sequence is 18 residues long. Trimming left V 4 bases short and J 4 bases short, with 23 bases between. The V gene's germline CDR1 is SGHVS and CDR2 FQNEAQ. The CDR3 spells CASSYIGRRGENYNEQFF. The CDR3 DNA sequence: TGTGCCAGCAGCTACATCGGACGGAGGGGGGAAAATTACAATGAGCAGTTCTTC.

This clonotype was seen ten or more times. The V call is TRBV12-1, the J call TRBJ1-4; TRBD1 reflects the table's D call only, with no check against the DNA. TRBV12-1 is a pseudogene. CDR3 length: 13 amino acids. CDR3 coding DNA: TGTGCCAGCAGCAACAGGGACAGTGAAAAACTGTTTTTT. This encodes CASSNRDSEKLFF.

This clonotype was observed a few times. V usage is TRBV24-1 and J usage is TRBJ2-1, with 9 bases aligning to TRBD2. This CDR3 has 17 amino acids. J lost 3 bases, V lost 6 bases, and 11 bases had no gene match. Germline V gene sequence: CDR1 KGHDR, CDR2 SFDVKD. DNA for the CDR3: TGTGCCACCAGTACGACTAGCGGCGCCCGCTTCTACAATGAGCAGTTCTTC. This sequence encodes CATSTTSGARFYNEQFF.

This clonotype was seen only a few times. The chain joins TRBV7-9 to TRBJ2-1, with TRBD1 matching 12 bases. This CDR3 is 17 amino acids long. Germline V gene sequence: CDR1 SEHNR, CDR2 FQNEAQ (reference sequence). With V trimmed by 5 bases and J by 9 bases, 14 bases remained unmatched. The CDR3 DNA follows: TGTGCCAGCAGCGCACTCCGGGACAGGGGGCAAGTCGGTGAGCAGTTCTTC. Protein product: CASSALRDRGQVGEQFF.

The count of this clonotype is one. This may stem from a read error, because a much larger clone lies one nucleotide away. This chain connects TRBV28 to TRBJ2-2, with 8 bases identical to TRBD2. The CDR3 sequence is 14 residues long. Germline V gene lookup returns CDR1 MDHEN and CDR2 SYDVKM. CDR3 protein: CASRRLARTGELVF. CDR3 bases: TGTGCCAGCAGGAGACTAGCGCGGACCGGGGAGCTGGTTTTT.

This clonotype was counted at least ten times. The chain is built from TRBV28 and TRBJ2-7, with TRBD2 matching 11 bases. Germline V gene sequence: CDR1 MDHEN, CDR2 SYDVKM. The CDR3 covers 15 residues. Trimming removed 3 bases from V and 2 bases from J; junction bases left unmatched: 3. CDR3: CASSLELAGAYEQYF. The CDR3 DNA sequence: TGTGCCAGCAGTTTGGAACTAGCGGGAGCCTACGAGCAGTACTTC.

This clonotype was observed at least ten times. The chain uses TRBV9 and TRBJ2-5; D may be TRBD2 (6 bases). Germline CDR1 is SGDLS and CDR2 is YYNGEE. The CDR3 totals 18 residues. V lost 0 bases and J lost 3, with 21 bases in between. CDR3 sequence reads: CASSVGLGVSGGKETQYF. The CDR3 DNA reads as TGTGCCAGCAGCGTAGGTCTTGGGGTCAGTGGAGGGAAAGAGACCCAGTACTTC.

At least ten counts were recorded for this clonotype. CDR3 nucleotides: TGCAGTGCTAGAGTTTTGCCACCGGGCTATGGCTACACCTTC. Translation: CSARVLPPGYGYTF. The rearrangement uses TRBV20-1 and TRBJ1-2; the D is unclear. This CDR3 has 14 residues. V lost 1 base and J 4 bases, leaving 13 bases between the germline ends. Germline V CDR1 and CDR2: DFQATT, SNEGSKA (reference sequence).

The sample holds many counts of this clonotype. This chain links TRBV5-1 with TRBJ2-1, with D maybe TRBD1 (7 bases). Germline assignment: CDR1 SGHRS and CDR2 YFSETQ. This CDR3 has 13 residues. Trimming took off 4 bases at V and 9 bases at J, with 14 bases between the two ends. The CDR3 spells CASSPPQGGEQFF. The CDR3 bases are TGCGCCAGCAGCCCTCCCCAGGGGGGTGAGCAGTTCTTC.

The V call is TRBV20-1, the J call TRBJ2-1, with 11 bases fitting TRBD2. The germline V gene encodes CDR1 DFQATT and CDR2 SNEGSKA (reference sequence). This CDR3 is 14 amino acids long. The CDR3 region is CRGGPGLAENEQFF. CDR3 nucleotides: TGCAGGGGGGGACCGGGACTAGCGGAAAATGAGCAGTTCTTC.

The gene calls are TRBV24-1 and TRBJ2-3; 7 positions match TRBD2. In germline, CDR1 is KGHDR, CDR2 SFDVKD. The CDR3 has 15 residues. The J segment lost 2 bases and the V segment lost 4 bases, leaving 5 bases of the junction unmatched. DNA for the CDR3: TGTGCCACCAGTGAACTGAGCGGGGACACAGATACGCAGTATTTT. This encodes CATSELSGDTDTQYF.

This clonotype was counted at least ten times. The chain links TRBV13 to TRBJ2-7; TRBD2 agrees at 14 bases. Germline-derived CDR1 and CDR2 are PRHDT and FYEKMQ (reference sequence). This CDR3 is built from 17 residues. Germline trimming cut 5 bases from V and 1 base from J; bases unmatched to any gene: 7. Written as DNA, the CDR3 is TGTGCCAGCAGCCACGGGACTAGCGGGAGTAGTTCCTACGAGCAGTACTTC. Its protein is CASSHGTSGSSSYEQYF. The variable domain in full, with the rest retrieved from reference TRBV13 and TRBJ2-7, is AAGVIQSPRHLIKEKRETATLKCYPIPRHDTVYWYQQGPGQDPQFLISFYEKMQSDKGSIPDRFSAQQFSDYHSELNMSSLELGDSALYFCASSHGTSGSSSYEQYFGPGTRLTVT.

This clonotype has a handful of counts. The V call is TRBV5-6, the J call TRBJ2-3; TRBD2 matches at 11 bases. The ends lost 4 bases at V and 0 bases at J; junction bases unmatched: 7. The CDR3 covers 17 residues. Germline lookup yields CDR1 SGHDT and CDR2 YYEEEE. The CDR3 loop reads CASSKGLAETSTDTQYF. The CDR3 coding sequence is TGTGCCAGCAGCAAGGGACTAGCGGAGACTAGCACAGATACGCAGTATTTT.

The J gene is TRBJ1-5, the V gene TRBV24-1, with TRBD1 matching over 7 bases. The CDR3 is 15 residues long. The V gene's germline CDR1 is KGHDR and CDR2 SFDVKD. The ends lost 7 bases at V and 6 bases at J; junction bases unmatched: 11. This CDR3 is CATSPGGRAGQPQHF. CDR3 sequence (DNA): TGTGCCACCAGCCCAGGGGGGAGGGCAGGTCAGCCCCAGCATTTT.

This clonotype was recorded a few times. The CDR3 DNA reads as TGCAGTGCGGGGGGTGGAGCGGGAGGGTACACCGGGGAGCTGTTTTTT. This translates into CSAGGGAGGYTGELFF. The chain combines TRBV20-1 with TRBJ2-2; 10 bases are a match to TRBD2. The CDR3 length is 16 residues. Germline values: CDR1 DFQATT, CDR2 SNEGSKA (reference sequence). V shed 6 bases, J shed 3 bases, and the junction held 10 bases outside the gene matches.

The CDR3 here is CASSNVATKNIQYF. The CDR3 nucleotides read TGTGCCAGTAGTAATGTAGCGACCAAAAACATTCAGTACTTC. The chain uses TRBV19 and TRBJ2-4; D possibly corresponds to TRBD2 (5 bases). The germline V gene has CDR1 LNHDA and CDR2 SQIVND (reference sequence). Trimming removed 4 bases from V and 2 bases from J, with 9 bases in between. The CDR3 is 14 residues long.

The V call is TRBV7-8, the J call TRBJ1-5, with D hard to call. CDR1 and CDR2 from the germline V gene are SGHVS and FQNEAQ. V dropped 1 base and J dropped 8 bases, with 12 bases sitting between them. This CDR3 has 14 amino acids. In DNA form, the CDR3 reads TGTGCCAGCAGCTTAGATAACATCTTTAAGCCCCAGCATTTT. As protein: CASSLDNIFKPQHF.

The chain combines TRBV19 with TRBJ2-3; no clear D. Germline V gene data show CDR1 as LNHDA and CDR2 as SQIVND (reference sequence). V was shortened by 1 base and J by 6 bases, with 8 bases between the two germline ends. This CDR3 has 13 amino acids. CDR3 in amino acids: CASSIAWPDTQYF. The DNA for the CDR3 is TGTGCCAGTAGTATAGCCTGGCCGGATACGCAGTATTTT.

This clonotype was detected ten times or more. The CDR3 spells CAMGTDRASSGNTIYF. CDR3 sequence (DNA): TGTGCCATGGGGACGGACAGGGCCAGCTCTGGAAACACCATATATTTT. This chain uses TRBV10-3 with TRBJ1-3, with 8 bases aligning to TRBD1. The ends lost 9 bases at V and 0 bases at J; junction bases unmatched: 10. The germline gives CDR1 ENHRY, CDR2 SYGVKD. The CDR3 length is 16 residues.

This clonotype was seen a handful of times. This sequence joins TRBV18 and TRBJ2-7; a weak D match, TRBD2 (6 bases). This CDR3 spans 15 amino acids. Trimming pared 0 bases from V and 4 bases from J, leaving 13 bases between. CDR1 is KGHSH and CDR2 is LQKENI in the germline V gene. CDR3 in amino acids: CASSPPSGGGYEQYF. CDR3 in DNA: TGTGCCAGCTCACCACCGTCCGGGGGAGGATACGAGCAGTACTTC.